The 23 T cell receptor beta chains below were found in one sample sequenced in a study of T cell responses to AZD1222 COVID-19 vaccine. Clones were read by immunoSEQ multiplex PCR, and TCRdb kept only the in-frame ones, dropping some. The sample consists of some 18,000 clones, approximately 80% of them appearing once. The material sequenced was peripheral blood, taken 28 days after the second AZD1222 dose. The receptors originated from an adult who received the AZD1222 COVID-19 vaccine.

The rearrangement links TRBV5-4 to TRBJ2-1; D perhaps matches TRBD2 (6 bases). From germline, CDR1 is SGHNT and CDR2 YYREEE (reference sequence). V shed 5 bases and J shed 1 base, with 13 bases lying between them. This CDR3 comprises 15 residues. The CDR3 nucleotides are TGTGCCAGCAGAGGAACGGGAGTATCCTACAATGAGCAGTTCTTC. Protein: CASRGTGVSYNEQFF.

The chain has TRBV6-6 and TRBJ2-1, with TRBD1 matching 8 bases. CDR3 length: 15 amino acids. J lost 4 bases, V lost 5 bases, and 7 bases had no gene match. Germline values: CDR1 MNHNY, CDR2 SVGAGI (reference sequence). This chain's CDR3 is CASSHRDRIYNEQFF. DNA for the CDR3: TGTGCCAGCAGTCACCGGGACAGGATTTACAATGAGCAGTTCTTC.

The rearrangement uses TRBV7-2 and TRBJ1-3; 7 bases align to TRBD1. After removal of 5 bases from V and 0 bases from J, the junction contained 4 bases not matched to a gene. CDR3 length equals 15 residues. Per germline, CDR1 SGHTA and CDR2 FQGNSA. The chain's CDR3 is CASSPGQISGNTIYF. CDR3 DNA: TGTGCCAGCAGCCCGGGACAGATCTCTGGAAACACCATATATTTT.

The chain has TRBV5-4 and TRBJ2-3, with a possible D match to TRBD2 (6 bases). The V and J ends lost 2 bases and 6 bases respectively, with 16 bases between them. The CDR3 has 15 residues. Germline-derived CDR1 and CDR2 are SGHNT and YYREEE (reference sequence). This CDR3 reads CASSLDSTRGDTQYF. Here the CDR3 DNA reads TGTGCCAGCAGCTTAGACTCCACCCGGGGGGATACGCAGTATTTT. Filled out from reference TRBV5-4 and TRBJ2-3, the complete variable domain reads ETGVTQSPTHLIKTRGQQVTLRCSSQSGHNTVSWYQQALGQGPQFIFQYYREEENGRGNFPPRFSGLQFPNYSSELNVNALELDDSALYLCASSLDSTRGDTQYFGPGTRLTVL.

The genes are TRBV30 and TRBJ2-1, with D hard to call. CDR3 length: 14 residues. Trimming left V 2 bases short and J 3 bases short, with 11 bases between. The germline V gene has CDR1 GTSNPN and CDR2 SVGIG (reference sequence). This CDR3 is CAWSPLGNYNEQFF. CDR3 in DNA: TGTGCCTGGAGTCCTCTAGGCAACTACAATGAGCAGTTCTTC. The full variable domain, with the rest looked up from reference TRBV30 and TRBJ2-1, is SQTIHQWPATLVQPVGSPLSLECTVEGTSNPNLYWYRQAAGRGLQLLFYSVGIGQISSEVPQNLSASRPQDRQFILSSKKLLLSDSGFYLCAWSPLGNYNEQFFGPGTRLTVL.

DNA of the CDR3: TGTGCCAGCAGCCGGAGGGTGGGCAGGCTTTACAATGAGCAGTTCTTC. It translates to CASSRRVGRLYNEQFF. The rearrangement joins TRBV5-6 to TRBJ2-1; possible D gene TRBD2, 6 bases. The CDR3 has 16 amino acids. Trimming removed 4 bases at V and 4 bases at J, with 18 bases between. The germline gives CDR1 SGHDT, CDR2 YYEEEE.

This chain uses TRBV18 with TRBJ1-1, with a possible D match to TRBD1 (6 bases). Germline V gene data show CDR1 as KGHSH and CDR2 as LQKENI. The V gene lost 2 bases and the J gene lost 5 bases, with 15 bases spanning the gap. CDR3 size: 15 residues. The CDR3 reads CASSPSEGGETEAFF. CDR3 sequence (DNA): TGTGCCAGCTCACCATCGGAAGGGGGTGAAACTGAAGCTTTCTTT.

The chain is built from TRBV2 and TRBJ2-1; D is unclear. Germline CDR1 and CDR2: SNHLY and FYNNEI. This CDR3 is 16 amino acids long. The ends were cut back, 0 bases at V and 2 bases at J, with 11 bases in the middle. The CDR3 nucleotides are TGTGCCAGCAGTGAAGCGCGGCGGTCACCCTACAATGAGCAGTTCTTC. Its translation: CASSEARRSPYNEQFF.

The chain combines TRBV5-1 with TRBJ1-2, with 7 bases identical to TRBD1. CDR3 length: 16 residues. Germline loops: CDR1 SGHRS, CDR2 YFSETQ. J gave up 2 bases and V 5 bases, and 12 bases lay outside the gene matches. The CDR3 bases are TGCGCCAGCAGGTCCGTTACAGGGGAGGGGAACTATGGCTACACCTTC. This sequence encodes CASRSVTGEGNYGYTF.

This rearrangement joins TRBV3-1 (or the pseudogene TRBV3-2) to TRBJ2-7, with D unclear. The CDR3 has 12 residues. Trimming left V 4 bases short and J 4 bases short, with 8 bases between. Germline assignment: CDR1 LGHDT and CDR2 YNNKEL (reference sequence). CDR3 region: CASSLSAYEQYF. CDR3 in DNA: TGTGCCAGCAGCCTGTCCGCATACGAGCAGTACTTC.

The J gene is TRBJ1-6, the V gene TRBV6-1, with 10 bases that match TRBD1. The germline CDR1 and CDR2 sequences are MNHNS and SASEGT. The V gene end was trimmed by 4 bases and the J gene end by 0 bases; junction bases not matched to a gene: 6. This CDR3 region has 18 residues. CDR3 sequence (DNA): TGTGCCAGCAGTGCGACAGGGGGCCCTAGCTCCTATAATTCACCCCTCCACTTT. Translating it yields CASSATGGPSSYNSPLHF.

CDR3 in amino acids: CASSFAQGIPQYF. The CDR3, as DNA: TGTGCCAGCAGTTTCGCGCAGGGAATTCCCCAGTACTTC. The J gene is TRBJ2-5, the V gene TRBV12-3 or TRBV12-4, with D maybe TRBD1 (5 bases). The CDR3 sequence is 13 residues long. V gave up 3 bases and J gave up 9 bases, with 14 bases separating them.

This clone was observed a few times. V usage is TRBV11-2 and J usage is TRBJ1-5; tentative D call: TRBD1 (5 bases). Germline lookup yields CDR1 SGHAT and CDR2 FQNNGV. This CDR3 spans 15 amino acids. V shed 0 bases and J shed 9 bases, with 15 bases lying between them. The CDR3 nucleotides read TGTGCCAGCAGCTTAGAATTGGACGGGACGAGGCCCCAGCATTTT. This encodes CASSLELDGTRPQHF.

This clone was picked up one time. The chain has TRBV7-2 and TRBJ2-1, with 9 bases matching TRBD2. This CDR3 is 14 amino acids long. V shed 5 bases and J 3 bases; nucleotides not matched to a gene: 2. The germline V gene has CDR1 SGHTA and CDR2 FQGNSA. This CDR3 reads CASSVLAGYNEQFF. CDR3 nucleotide sequence: TGTGCCAGCAGCGTACTAGCGGGCTACAATGAGCAGTTCTTC.

The chain links TRBV29-1 to TRBJ1-1; D remains unclear. Trimming pared 3 bases from V and 0 bases from J, leaving 11 bases between. The CDR3 has 14 amino acids. In germline, CDR1 is SQVTM, CDR2 ANQGSEA. Written as DNA, the CDR3 is TGCAGCGTTGACCCGACACCTTTGAACACTGAAGCTTTCTTT. Its translation: CSVDPTPLNTEAFF.

The J gene is TRBJ1-2, the V gene TRBV19; D is unclear. CDR3 length: 14 amino acids. Trimming cost V 6 bases and J 0 bases, with 11 bases left between them. CDR1 and CDR2 from the germline V gene are LNHDA and SQIVND (reference sequence). CDR3 sequence reads: CASRGLEANYGYTF. As DNA, the CDR3 is TGTGCCAGTAGGGGTCTTGAAGCTAACTATGGCTACACCTTC.

In the case of this clone: An end of the junction differs from the germline gene, which may be a read error. The V and J genes are TRBV5-4 and TRBJ2-1, with D uncertain. Per germline, CDR1 SGHNT and CDR2 YYREEE (reference sequence). The CDR3 length is 11 residues. The CDR3 is CATSYLYEQFF. CDR3 bases: TGTGCCACCAGCTACCTCTATGAGCAGTTCTTC.

The V and J genes are TRBV18 and TRBJ1-2; D is unclear. Between the trimmed V and J ends, which lost 0 bases and 6 bases, there was a span of 11 bases. In germline, CDR1 is KGHSH, CDR2 LQKENI. The CDR3 sequence is 14 residues long. CDR3 bases: TGTGCCAGCTCACCACCTGAGCTAAGGGATGGCTACACCTTC. It encodes CASSPPELRDGYTF.

The genes are TRBV10-3 and TRBJ1-1; D possibly corresponds to TRBD1 (6 bases). V was trimmed by 6 bases and J by 4 bases, leaving 12 bases between them. The CDR3 is made up of 13 amino acids. Germline loops: CDR1 ENHRY, CDR2 SYGVKD. The CDR3 DNA follows: TGTGCCATCAGGGACAGCGAACCCACTGAAGCTTTCTTT. It translates to CAIRDSEPTEAFF.

This chain uses TRBV20-1 with TRBJ1-5; D not resolved. V was clipped by 3 bases and J by 0 bases, with 15 bases between them. From germline, CDR1 is DFQATT and CDR2 SNEGSKA (reference sequence). The CDR3 runs to 16 residues. The CDR3: CSASNQEFYSNQPQHF. The CDR3 DNA reads TGCAGTGCTAGTAATCAGGAATTCTATAGCAATCAGCCCCAGCATTTT.

By share of the sample, this clone is medium-sized. The gene calls are TRBV6-6 and TRBJ2-7; a possible D gene is TRBD2 (6 bases). The CDR3 contains 14 residues. Germline V gene sequence: CDR1 MNHNY, CDR2 SVGAGI (reference sequence). Deletions cut 7 bases from V and 1 base from J, with 14 bases between. The CDR3 nucleotides are TGTGCCAGCACCTCCGGGACTCTGTCCTACGAGCAGTACTTC. Translation: CASTSGTLSYEQYF.

The chain uses TRBV27 and TRBJ1-3, with D unresolved. CDR1 is MNHEY, CDR2 SMNVEV, per germline (reference sequence). The CDR3 is 11 amino acids. Trimming took off 8 bases at V and 7 bases at J, with 9 bases between the two ends. Here the CDR3 reads CASHFGNTIYF. For the CDR3, the DNA is TGTGCCAGCCATTTCGGGAACACCATATATTTT.

This clone was observed once. The chain is built from TRBV18 and TRBJ2-7; no firm D call. Between the trimmed V and J ends, which lost 1 base and 0 bases, there was a span of 10 bases. There are 15 residues in the CDR3. CDR1 and CDR2 from the germline V gene are KGHSH and LQKENI. The CDR3 DNA is TGTGCCAGCTCACCACGGACGGGTTCCTCCTACGAGCAGTACTTC. It codes for CASSPRTGSSYEQYF.